Presented here are 6 T cell receptor beta chains from one specimen sequenced in a study of regulatory dendritic cells for organ transplantation. CFSE-labeled sorted T cells met regulatory or mature dendritic cells for under 6 days. No antigen has been assigned to these receptors. Clones were sequenced by immunoSEQ multiplex PCR, and TCRdb holds only the in-frame ones, with some missing. This sample has some 13,000 clones, with about 79% found just once. Input material: naive CD4+ T cells from blood cultured with regulatory dendritic cells. Subset in this sample: CD45RA+ naive T cells. The receptors come from a human donor in good health.

V gene TRBV9 combines with J gene TRBJ2-3; 7 positions match TRBD2. Trimming removed 3 bases from V and 6 bases from J; junction bases left unmatched: 7. This CDR3 region has 14 residues. Germline loops: CDR1 SGDLS, CDR2 YYNGEE. DNA for the CDR3: TGTGCCAGCAGCGGGGGGGGTACTACGGATACGCAGTATTTT. Translation gives CASSGGGTTDTQYF. The whole variable domain, remainder taken from reference TRBV9 and TRBJ2-3, is DSGVTQTPKHLITATGQRVTLRCSPRSGDLSVYWYQQSLDQGLQFLIQYYNGEERAKGNILERFSAQQFPDLHSELNLSSLELGDSALYFCASSGGGTTDTQYFGPGTRLTVL.

J is TRBJ1-2 and V is TRBV25-1; 8 bases map to TRBD1. CDR1 and CDR2 (germline): MGHDK, SYGVNS. This CDR3 is 15 amino acids long. V lost 0 bases and J lost 4; bases outside the gene matches: 4. In DNA form, the CDR3 reads TGTGCCAGCAGTGAATATGGGACAGGCCTCTATGGCTACACCTTC. Protein sequence: CASSEYGTGLYGYTF.

The CDR3 is CASSLAGRGEQYF. The CDR3 bases are TGCGCCAGCAGCTTGGCCGGGCGGGGCGAGCAGTACTTC. The chain recombines TRBV5-1 with TRBJ2-7; possibly TRBD2 for D (6 bases). CDR3 size: 13 residues. In germline, CDR1 is SGHRS, CDR2 YFSETQ. V lost 0 bases and J lost 6, with 10 bases in between. Based on the CDR3 plus reference TRBV5-1 and TRBJ2-7, the full variable domain is KAGVTQTPRYLIKTRGQQVTLSCSPISGHRSVSWYQQTPGQGLQFLFEYFSETQRNKGNFPGRFSGRQFSNSRSEMNVSTLELGDSALYLCASSLAGRGEQYFGPGTRLTVT.

This chain joins TRBV6-6 and TRBJ1-1; 7 bases match TRBD1. The length of the CDR3 is 12 residues. V dropped 6 bases and J dropped 4; count of bases not matched to a gene: 2. CDR1 MNHNY and CDR2 SVGAGI come from the germline V gene (reference sequence). The chain's CDR3 is CASRQGSTEAFF. DNA of the CDR3: TGTGCCAGCAGACAGGGGAGCACTGAAGCTTTCTTT.

This chain uses TRBV11-1 with TRBJ1-1; the match to TRBD1 covers 8 bases. Germline V gene sequence: CDR1 SGHAT, CDR2 FQDESV (reference sequence). Trimming at V came to 4 bases and at J to 4 bases, leaving 5 bases not matched to a gene. CDR3 length: 14 amino acids. CDR3 amino acids: CASSWTDRVTEAFF. The CDR3 DNA reads TGTGCCAGCAGCTGGACGGACAGGGTCACTGAAGCTTTCTTT.

The chain couples TRBV5-1 to TRBJ2-2, with TRBD2 matching over 12 bases. CDR3 length: 16 residues. Germline V CDR1 and CDR2: SGHRS, YFSETQ. Trimming cost V 0 bases and J 6 bases; bases outside gene matches: 3. The CDR3 sequence is CASSLAPSGGAGELFF. In DNA, the CDR3 is TGCGCCAGCAGCTTGGCGCCTAGCGGGGGGGCCGGGGAGCTGTTTTTT.